The following is a T cell receptor beta chain sequence with its context. What it recognizes is unknown. The source of the sample is a study of cytomegalovirus exposure and HLA in healthy donors. Study-level points and caveats: In vitro confirmation showed three CMV-associated chains to be CMV antigen specific. A list of 150 or so TCR beta chains associated with cytomegalovirus was given. It was found in a later analysis that first-cohort TCR clusters tended to co-occur in the 95 to 150 validation repertoires. The classifier was said to identify cytomegalovirus status with high specificity and sensitivity.

CDR3 size: 15 residues. Germline lookup yields CDR1 SQVTM and CDR2 ANQGSEA. The germline V and J ends were trimmed by 0 bases and 5 bases, with 13 bases remaining between them. Some clones are missing from TCRdb's copy, which holds only in-frame ones; the method was immunoSEQ multiplex PCR. Here the sample spans about 170,000 clones, approximately 86% being singletons. This chain connects TRBV29-1 to TRBJ1-4; a possible D gene is TRBD1 (6 bases). This clonotype was obtained from a young woman in good health and CMV-seronegative. Sequencing was performed on PBMCs. The CDR3 loop reads CSVEDGWGGNEKLFF. The CDR3 DNA reads TGCAGCGTTGAAGACGGGTGGGGGGGCAATGAAAAACTGTTTTTT.